The 14 T cell receptor beta chains below all came from one sample that was sequenced in a study of shared clonotypes between healthy human individuals. This table comes from immunoSEQ multiplex PCR, and its TCRdb copy is limited to in-frame clones, with some not included. The table lists over a million clones, roughly 95% of them singletons. Sequencing used naive CD4+ T cells sorted from blood. Specified subset: CD45RA+ positively selected. These TCRs come from a man between 25 and 39 years old in good health.

The V gene is TRBV29-1, the J gene TRBJ2-1; D not resolved. The germline V and J ends were trimmed by 5 bases and 4 bases, with 15 bases remaining between them. Germline V gene sequence: CDR1 SQVTM, CDR2 ANQGSEA. The CDR3 has 14 amino acids. CDR3 nucleotide sequence: TGCAGCGTTTTCAGTGTGGGAATGTACAATGAGCAGTTCTTC. This codes for CSVFSVGMYNEQFF.

The chain has TRBV6-5 and TRBJ2-2; tentatively, D is TRBD1 (6 bases). This CDR3 has 14 residues. Germline-derived CDR1 and CDR2 are MNHEY and SVGAGI. V was clipped by 6 bases and J by 4 bases, with 12 bases between them. The CDR3 bases are TGTGCCAGCAGACCAGGGGTTGGCACCGGGGAGCTGTTTTTT. As protein: CASRPGVGTGELFF.

V gene TRBV7-8 combines with J gene TRBJ2-7; 7 nucleotides match TRBD1. Germline lookup yields CDR1 SGHVS and CDR2 FQNEAQ. The J segment lost 3 bases and the V segment lost 6 bases, leaving 8 bases of the junction unmatched. The CDR3 covers 14 residues. The CDR3 here is CASSRTGSNYEQYF. DNA of the CDR3: TGTGCCAGCAGTAGGACAGGTAGTAACTACGAGCAGTACTTC.

This clone was counted a single time. The rearrangement uses TRBV6-4 and TRBJ2-5, with unresolved D. V lost 7 bases and J lost 0, with 18 bases in between. The germline gives CDR1 MRHNA, CDR2 SNTAGT. This CDR3 has 16 residues. This CDR3 is CASILLWVWDQETQYF. In nucleotides, the CDR3 is TGTGCCAGCATCCTTTTGTGGGTTTGGGACCAAGAGACCCAGTACTTC.

The rearrangement joins TRBV6-1 to TRBJ2-1; no clear D. V was cut by 6 bases and J by 14 bases, with 17 bases left in between. The CDR3 is 12 amino acids. Per the germline V gene, CDR1 is MNHNS and CDR2 is SASEGT. The CDR3 region has the DNA TGTGCCAGCAGAGATGTCCCTAGTACCGAGTTCTTC. Translating gives CASRDVPSTEFF.

The chain employs TRBV10-1 and TRBJ2-2, with D perhaps given as TRBD1 or TRBD2 (6 bases each). The CDR3 extends over 15 amino acids. Germline V lookup: CDR1 WNHNN, CDR2 SYGVQD (reference sequence). Trimming removed 5 bases at V and 5 bases at J, with 15 bases between. CDR3 in DNA: TGCGCCAGCAGTCCTCTAGGGGGGAGGACCGGGGAGCTGTTTTTT. Protein product: CASSPLGGRTGELFF.

Regarding this clone: Other DNA sequences from this sample encode an identical CDR3 as well. CDR3 bases: TGCGCCAGCAGCCAAGACCTAGCGGGAGCCTACAATGAGCAGTTCTTC. Protein product: CASSQDLAGAYNEQFF. This chain links TRBV4-3 with TRBJ2-1; 10 bases line up with TRBD2. CDR1 and CDR2 (germline): LGHNA, YSLEER. The V segment lost 0 bases and the J segment 2 bases; nucleotides outside the gene matches: 1. CDR3 size: 16 residues.

The chain uses TRBV28 and TRBJ1-1, with D unresolved. The CDR3 covers 13 residues. Trimming shortened V by 10 bases and J by 0 bases, and 12 bases separated the two germline ends. From germline, CDR1 is MDHEN and CDR2 SYDVKM. The CDR3 DNA reads TGTGCCACCGTAACAAGCGTGAACACTGAAGCTTTCTTT. Translation gives CATVTSVNTEAFF. The full variable domain, with the rest looked up from reference TRBV28 and TRBJ1-1, is DVKVTQSSRYLVKRTGEKVFLECVQDMDHENMFWYRQDPGLGLRLIYFSYDVKMKEKGDIPEGYSVSREKKERFSLILESASTNQTSMYLCATVTSVNTEAFFGQGTRLTVV.

This chain connects TRBV5-1 to TRBJ2-7; tentatively, D is TRBD2 (6 bases). CDR1 and CDR2 (germline): SGHRS, YFSETQ. The ends were cut back, 4 bases at V and 1 base at J, with 15 bases in the middle. The CDR3 runs 15 residues. CDR3 residues: CASSPAPGGSYEQYF. As DNA, the CDR3 is TGCGCCAGCAGCCCCGCCCCCGGGGGATCCTACGAGCAGTACTTC. The variable domain in full, completed from reference TRBV5-1 and TRBJ2-7, reads KAGVTQTPRYLIKTRGQQVTLSCSPISGHRSVSWYQQTPGQGLQFLFEYFSETQRNKGNFPGRFSGRQFSNSRSEMNVSTLELGDSALYLCASSPAPGGSYEQYFGPGTRLTVT.

This clone was seen once. The chain links TRBV5-4 to TRBJ2-3; D is perhaps TRBD1 or TRBD2 (6 bases each). Germline values: CDR1 SGHNT, CDR2 YYREEE (reference sequence). There are 14 residues in the CDR3. V lost 0 bases to trimming and J lost 8 bases, with 13 bases between them. This CDR3 reads CASSLDREVGTQYF. CDR3 DNA sequence: TGTGCCAGCAGCTTGGACAGGGAGGTTGGTACGCAGTATTTT.

This clone was recorded only once. The V gene is TRBV25-1, the J gene TRBJ2-5, with no clear D. Trimming took off 6 bases at V and 2 bases at J, with 10 bases between the two ends. The CDR3 covers 13 residues. The V gene's germline CDR1 is MGHDK and CDR2 SYGVNS. CDR3 bases: TGTGCCAGCAGCGCTCCTGGGCAAGAGACCCAGTACTTC. This codes for CASSAPGQETQYF.

This clone was detected only once. The genes are TRBV9 and TRBJ1-1; no firm D call. Trimming removed 3 bases from V and 2 bases from J, with 8 bases in between. The germline V gene encodes CDR1 SGDLS and CDR2 YYNGEE. This CDR3 has 13 amino acids. CDR3 in DNA: TGTGCCAGCAGCGCCGGGATAAACACTGAAGCTTTCTTT. It encodes CASSAGINTEAFF.

The chain uses TRBV6-1 and TRBJ1-2; 8 nucleotides align to TRBD1. The CDR3 extends over 14 amino acids. Germline V gene data show CDR1 as MNHNS and CDR2 as SASEGT. The trim removed 8 bases at V and 5 bases at J, leaving 10 bases unmatched. CDR3 protein: CASANRGAGYGYTF. As DNA, the CDR3 is TGTGCCAGCGCCAACAGGGGGGCGGGGTATGGCTACACCTTC.

The gene calls are TRBV19 and TRBJ1-1, with D hard to call. The ends were cut back, 3 bases at V and 4 bases at J, with 12 bases in the middle. The V gene's germline CDR1 is LNHDA and CDR2 SQIVND (reference sequence). The CDR3 sequence is 14 residues long. This chain's CDR3 is CASSINAQGTEAFF. CDR3 nucleotides: TGTGCCAGTAGTATTAACGCCCAAGGCACTGAAGCTTTCTTT.